The text below deals with one T cell receptor beta chain. What it binds is not known. The sample originates from a study of blood T cells in healthy people across ages. Regarding the study as a whole: Long-lived donors exceeded aged donors in naive CD4+ cells and diversity.

A second PCR, run for about 7 to 11 cycles, used a sample-barcoded 5' primer plus a J-beta primer mix. Each of the cDNA molecules was tagged by a template-switch adaptor with 12 random nucleotides. Via MiXCR, TCRdb re-called the 5' RACE reads, giving one row per CDR3 protein. Of around 320,000 distinct CDR3 sequences in the sample, roughly 27% were seen once. The CDR3 runs to 14 residues. The germline CDR1 and CDR2 sequences are MRHNA and SNTAGT. V was trimmed by 0 bases and J by 6 bases, leaving 10 bases between them. V is TRBV6-4 and J is TRBJ2-3, with D possibly called TRBD1 or TRBD2 (5 bases each). This clonotype was obtained from a woman between 65 and 79 years old in good health. The sequenced sample consisted of blood. CDR3 sequence (DNA): TGTGCCAGCAGTGACTCTAGGGACCCGGATACGCAGTATTTT. Its protein product is CASSDSRDPDTQYF.